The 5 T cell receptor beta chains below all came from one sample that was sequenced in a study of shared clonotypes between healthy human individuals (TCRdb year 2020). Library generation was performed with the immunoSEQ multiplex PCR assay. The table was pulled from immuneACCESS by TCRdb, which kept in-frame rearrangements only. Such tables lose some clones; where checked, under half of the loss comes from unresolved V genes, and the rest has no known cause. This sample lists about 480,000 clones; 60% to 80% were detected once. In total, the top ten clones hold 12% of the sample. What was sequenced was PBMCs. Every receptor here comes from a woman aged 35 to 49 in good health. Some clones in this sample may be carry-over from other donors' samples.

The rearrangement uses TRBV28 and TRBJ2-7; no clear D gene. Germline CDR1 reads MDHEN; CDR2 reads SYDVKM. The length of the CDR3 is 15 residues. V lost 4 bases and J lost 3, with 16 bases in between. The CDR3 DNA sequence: TGTGCCAGCAGTTCAAACAGACACGTAAGCTACGAGCAGTACTTC. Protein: CASSSNRHVSYEQYF.

For the CDR3, the DNA is TGTGCCAGCAGTGAATGGGGTCCGGGACGGATAGAAGCTTTCTTT. This encodes CASSEWGPGRIEAFF. This sequence joins TRBV25-1 and TRBJ1-1; D possibly corresponds to TRBD1 (5 bases). V was clipped by 1 base and J by 8 bases, with 17 bases between them. From germline, CDR1 is MGHDK and CDR2 SYGVNS. The length of the CDR3 is 15 residues.

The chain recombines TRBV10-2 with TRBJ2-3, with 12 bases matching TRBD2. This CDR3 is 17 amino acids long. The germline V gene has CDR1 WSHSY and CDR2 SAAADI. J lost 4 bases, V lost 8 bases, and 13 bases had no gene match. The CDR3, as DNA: TGCGCCAGCCTTAGACTAGCGGGAGTGGGATCCTCAGATACGCAGTATTTT. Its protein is CASLRLAGVGSSDTQYF.

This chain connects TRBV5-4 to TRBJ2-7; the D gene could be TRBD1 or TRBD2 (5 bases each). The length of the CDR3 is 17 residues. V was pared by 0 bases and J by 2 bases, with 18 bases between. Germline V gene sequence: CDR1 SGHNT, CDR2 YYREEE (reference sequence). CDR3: CASSLAPGAGQAYEQYF. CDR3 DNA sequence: TGTGCCAGCAGCTTGGCCCCCGGGGCAGGGCAGGCCTACGAGCAGTACTTC. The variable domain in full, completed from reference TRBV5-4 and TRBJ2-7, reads ETGVTQSPTHLIKTRGQQVTLRCSSQSGHNTVSWYQQALGQGPQFIFQYYREEENGRGNFPPRFSGLQFPNYSSELNVNALELDDSALYLCASSLAPGAGQAYEQYFGPGTRLTVT.

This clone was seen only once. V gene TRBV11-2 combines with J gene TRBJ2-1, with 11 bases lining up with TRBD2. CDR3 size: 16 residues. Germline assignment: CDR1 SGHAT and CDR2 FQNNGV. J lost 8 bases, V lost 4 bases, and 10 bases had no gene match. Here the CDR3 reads CASSSSLAGGIDEQFF. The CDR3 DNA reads TGTGCCAGCAGCTCCTCCCTAGCGGGAGGAATCGATGAGCAGTTCTTC.